This T cell receptor (beta chain) was retrieved from a study of beta chain features in type 1 diabetes. General study findings and limits: Unsettled here was the matter of whether HLA type influences TCRB rearrangement. The study found fewer insertions and more deletions at VDJ junctions in type 1 diabetes patients.

One heparinised draw of blood, averaging roughly 0.12 L, came from each donor. Of the isolated RNA, all was reverse transcribed, and so the sequenced material was expressed TCRB transcripts. Naive, central memory and regulatory T cell samples averaged about 3.57 million immunoSEQ reads each. The table came from immunoSEQ multiplex PCR; TCRdb's copy has only in-frame clones and leaves some out. This repertoire shows 400,000 to 450,000 clones, approximately 14% found once; its top ten account for approximately 0.035%. Germline lookup yields CDR1 GTSNPN and CDR2 SVGIG (reference sequence). V gave up 0 bases and J gave up 7 bases; unmatched junction bases: 4. CDR3 size: 13 residues. This clone came up a few times. Its antigen remains unknown.

The chain carries TRBV30 and TRBJ1-2; TRBD1 matches 8 bases. The sample taken for sequencing was naive CD4+ T cells from blood. The source of this sequence is a man younger than 45 in good health. CDR3 amino acids: CAWSVGQGAGYTF. The CDR3, as DNA: TGTGCCTGGAGTGTTGGCCAGGGGGCTGGCTACACCTTC. The whole variable domain, remainder taken from reference TRBV30 and TRBJ1-2, is SQTIHQWPATLVQPVGSPLSLECTVEGTSNPNLYWYRQAAGRGLQLLFYSVGIGQISSEVPQNLSASRPQDRQFILSSKKLLLSDSGFYLCAWSVGQGAGYTFGSGTRLTVV.